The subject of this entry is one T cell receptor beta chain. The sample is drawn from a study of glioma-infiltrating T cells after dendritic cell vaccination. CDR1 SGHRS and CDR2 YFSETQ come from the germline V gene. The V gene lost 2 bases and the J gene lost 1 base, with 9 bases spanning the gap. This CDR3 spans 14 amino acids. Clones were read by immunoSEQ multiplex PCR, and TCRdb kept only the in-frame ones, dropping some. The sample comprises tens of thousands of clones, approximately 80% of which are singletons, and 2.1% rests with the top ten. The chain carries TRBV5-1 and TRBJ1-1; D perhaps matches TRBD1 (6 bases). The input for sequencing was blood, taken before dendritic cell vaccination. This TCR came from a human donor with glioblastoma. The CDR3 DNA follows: TGCGCCAGCAGCTTACACAGGGAGAACACTGAAGCTTTCTTT. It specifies CASSLHRENTEAFF. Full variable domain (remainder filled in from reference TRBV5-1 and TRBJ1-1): KAGVTQTPRYLIKTRGQQVTLSCSPISGHRSVSWYQQTPGQGLQFLFEYFSETQRNKGNFPGRFSGRQFSNSRSEMNVSTLELGDSALYLCASSLHRENTEAFFGQGTRLTVV.